Each of the 16 T cell receptor beta chains below was sequenced from the same sample in a study of T-cell memory formation after mild COVID-19. TCRdb called the 5' RACE reads again in MiXCR, with one record for every CDR3 protein. Among more than 150,000 distinct CDR3 sequences, under 20% were seen once, and the ten largest hold 3% to 4%. Sequenced material: PBMCs or a T cell subset sorted from them (not recorded which). These receptors were taken from a man aged 18 to 29 who had mild COVID-19 (a few samples of this study predate the infection). Cell type and time point are not known.

This clonotype appeared a few times. CDR3 loop: CASSLGDRRNEKLFF. DNA for the CDR3: TGTGCCAGCAGCTTAGGGGACAGGCGGAATGAAAAACTGTTTTTT. V is TRBV7-2 and J is TRBJ1-4; the match to TRBD1 covers 8 bases. CDR1 and CDR2 (germline): SGHTA, FQGNSA. The V gene end was trimmed by 1 base and the J gene end by 5 bases; junction bases not matched to a gene: 3. There are 15 residues in the CDR3.

The gene calls are TRBV7-2 and TRBJ2-6, with D uncertain. The CDR3 length is 13 residues. Trimming left V 6 bases short and J 1 base short, with 4 bases between. Germline CDR1 and CDR2: SGHTA and FQGNSA. In DNA, the CDR3 is TGTGCCAGCAGGGAATCTGGGGCCAACGTCCTGACTTTC. It is translated as CASRESGANVLTF.

This clonotype was detected only a few times. The chain combines TRBV20-1 with TRBJ1-5; D is unresolved. V lost 6 bases to trimming and J lost 8 bases, with 17 bases between them. Germline V lookup: CDR1 DFQATT, CDR2 SNEGSKA (reference sequence). The CDR3 length is 13 residues. In nucleotides, the CDR3 is TGCAGTGCGACCTCGGACGGTGGGAAGCCCCAGCATTTT. Its protein is CSATSDGGKPQHF.

This clonotype was detected only a few times. The J gene is TRBJ2-7, the V gene TRBV28; D call uncertain. V was pared by 3 bases and J by 7 bases, with 13 bases between. The CDR3 length is 13 residues. Germline CDR1 and CDR2: MDHEN and SYDVKM. This CDR3 reads CASSLSPSREQYF. Here the CDR3 DNA reads TGTGCCAGCAGTTTGTCTCCAAGTAGAGAGCAGTACTTC.

This clonotype was counted at least ten times. The rearrangement joins TRBV7-9 to TRBJ2-3, with D perhaps matching TRBD2 (6 bases). This CDR3 comprises 16 residues. Trimming shortened V by 5 bases and J by 0 bases, and 15 bases separated the two germline ends. The germline V gene has CDR1 SEHNR and CDR2 FQNEAQ (reference sequence). CDR3 sequence (DNA): TGTGCCAGCAGCCCCAGATGGGGACTGAGCACAGATACGCAGTATTTT. This codes for CASSPRWGLSTDTQYF.

The gene calls are TRBV28 and TRBJ2-7; no clear D gene. Germline V gene lookup returns CDR1 MDHEN and CDR2 SYDVKM. Trimming took 2 bases from V and 2 from J, leaving 7 bases between them. The CDR3 spans 13 residues. CDR3 DNA sequence: TGTGCCAGCAGTTTAAACCCCACCTACGAGCAGTACGTC. Its protein is CASSLNPTYEQYV.

CDR3 region: CASSAGGPSGANVLTF. The CDR3 region has the DNA TGTGCCAGCAGTGCCGGAGGGCCCTCTGGGGCCAACGTCCTGACTTTC. The chain employs TRBV6-1 and TRBJ2-6; weak D call: TRBD2 (6 bases). The V and J ends lost 4 bases and 0 bases respectively, with 10 bases between them. CDR3 size: 16 residues. The germline gives CDR1 MNHNS, CDR2 SASEGT.

The chain combines TRBV7-2 with TRBJ1-1; D might be TRBD1 (6 bases). The CDR3 spans 14 residues. Per germline, CDR1 SGHTA and CDR2 FQGNSA. Trimming cost V 4 bases and J 1 base, with 10 bases left between them. The CDR3 region is CASSSQGRNTEAFF. The CDR3 DNA reads TGTGCCAGCAGCTCACAGGGAAGGAACACTGAAGCTTTCTTT.

This clonotype was counted a few times. J is TRBJ2-3 and V is TRBV18, with D unclear. The germline CDR1 and CDR2 sequences are KGHSH and LQKENI. V shed 2 bases and J shed 6 bases, with 12 bases lying between them. The CDR3 covers 14 residues. The CDR3 sequence is CASSPGDGLDTQYF. The CDR3 DNA follows: TGTGCCAGCTCACCAGGAGACGGCCTGGATACGCAGTATTTT.

This clonotype was picked up a small number of times. CDR3: CASSARDRLNYGYTF. In DNA form, the CDR3 reads TGTGCCAGCAGCGCTAGGGACAGGCTTAACTATGGCTACACCTTC. The chain is built from TRBV9 and TRBJ1-2; TRBD1 matches at 8 bases. Germline V gives CDR1 SGDLS, CDR2 YYNGEE. Trimming cost V 3 bases and J 1 base; bases outside gene matches: 5. CDR3 length: 15 amino acids.

The rearrangement uses TRBV5-1 and TRBJ1-1; D gene uncertain. From germline, CDR1 is SGHRS and CDR2 YFSETQ. The CDR3 is 12 amino acids. Trimming left V 4 bases short and J 5 bases short, with 9 bases between. CDR3 nucleotides: TGCGCCAGCAGCCCCCCCTCGACTGAAGCTTTCTTT. The encoded protein is CASSPPSTEAFF.

V is TRBV7-9 and J is TRBJ2-4; D could derive from TRBD1 or TRBD2 (7 bases each). This CDR3 comprises 14 residues. Germline lookup yields CDR1 SEHNR and CDR2 FQNEAQ (reference sequence). Trimming took 5 bases from V and 8 from J, leaving 16 bases between them. The CDR3 loop is CASSKRAGGDIQYF. CDR3 sequence (DNA): TGTGCCAGCAGCAAGAGAGCAGGGGGGGACATTCAGTACTTC.

This clonotype was observed at least ten times. The rearrangement uses TRBV6-2 or TRBV6-3 and TRBJ2-7; D is perhaps TRBD1 (6 bases). This CDR3 is built from 14 residues. Trimming stripped 5 bases from V and 0 bases from J, with 11 bases between. Germline V gene lookup returns CDR1 MNHEY and CDR2 SVGEGT. The CDR3 bases are TGTGCCAGCAGTCGACAGGAGATCTCCTACGAGCAGTACTTC. It is translated as CASSRQEISYEQYF.

This clonotype was found a few times. The chain employs TRBV6-5 and TRBJ2-7, with D possibly matching TRBD2 (6 bases). This CDR3 contains 15 residues. Trimming took 2 bases from V and 2 from J, leaving 13 bases between them. Germline loops: CDR1 MNHEY, CDR2 SVGAGI. The CDR3 DNA reads TGTGCCAGCAGTTACACCTCCGGGGGAGCCTACGAGCAGTACTTC. Its protein is CASSYTSGGAYEQYF.

The V and J genes are TRBV25-1 and TRBJ2-1; TRBD2 aligns across 9 bases. This CDR3 is 16 amino acids long. V dropped 4 bases and J dropped 10; count of bases not matched to a gene: 14. Germline-derived CDR1 and CDR2 are MGHDK and SYGVNS. The CDR3 DNA reads as TGTGCCAGCAGTGGTTCCAGGCGGGGGGGCCTAGACGAGCAGTTCTTC. As protein: CASSGSRRGGLDEQFF.

This chain connects TRBV30 to TRBJ1-1, with D uncertain. Trimming stripped 2 bases from V and 1 base from J, with 8 bases between. CDR1 is GTSNPN and CDR2 is SVGIG in the germline V gene (reference sequence). There are 13 residues in the CDR3. CDR3 in DNA: TGTGCCTGGAGTCGCCACTGGAACACTGAAGCTTTCTTT. Translation gives CAWSRHWNTEAFF.